The sequence of this TCR beta chain was determined in a study of CD8 T cells in ankylosing spondylitis. General study results and limits: Typical of ankylosing spondylitis blood, it appeared, was a TCR beta motif of several highly homologous variants. Earlier work had already found some motif variants in reactive arthritis synovial fluid and blood.

The TCR beta libraries were generated through quantitative 5'-RACE incorporating molecular barcodes. TCRdb called the 5' RACE reads again in MiXCR, with one record for every CDR3 protein. Of about 540,000 distinct CDR3 sequences in the sample, about 13% are singletons; the top ten hold nearly 7%. Comments on this clonotype: Its antigen remains unidentified.

The length of the CDR3 is 15 residues. Germline CDR1 is SGHAT and CDR2 is FQNNGV. The V gene lost 0 bases and the J gene lost 0 bases, with 8 bases spanning the gap. This chain connects TRBV11-2 to TRBJ1-2; D unclear. The clonotype originates from a male donor with ankylosing spondylitis. Sequencing input: blood, either unsorted or a sorted T cell fraction (not recorded which). The CDR3 DNA is TGTGCCAGCAGCTTAGATACAGCTACTAACTATGGCTACACCTTC. Protein: CASSLDTATNYGYTF.